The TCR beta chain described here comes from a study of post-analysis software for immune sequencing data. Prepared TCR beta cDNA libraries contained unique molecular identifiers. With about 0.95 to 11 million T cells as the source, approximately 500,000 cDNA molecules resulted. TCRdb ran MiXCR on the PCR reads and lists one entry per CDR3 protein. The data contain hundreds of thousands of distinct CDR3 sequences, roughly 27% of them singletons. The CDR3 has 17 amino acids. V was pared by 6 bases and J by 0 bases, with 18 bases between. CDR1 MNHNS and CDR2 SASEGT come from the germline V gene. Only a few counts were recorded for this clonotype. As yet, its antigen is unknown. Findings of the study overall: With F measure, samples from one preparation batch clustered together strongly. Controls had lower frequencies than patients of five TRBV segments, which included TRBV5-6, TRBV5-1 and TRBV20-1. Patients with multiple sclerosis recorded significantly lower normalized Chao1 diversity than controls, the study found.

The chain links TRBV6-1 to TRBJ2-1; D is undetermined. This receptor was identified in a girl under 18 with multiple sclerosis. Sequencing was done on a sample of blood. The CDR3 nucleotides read TGTGCCAGCAGCCTGAAGGTGGACCCGAGCTCCTACAATGAGCAGTTCTTC. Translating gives CASSLKVDPSSYNEQFF.